One sample yielded the 9 T cell receptor beta chains listed below, sequenced in a study of CD8+ T cells in alopecia areata. The authors extracted RNA and reverse transcribed it into cDNA as the sequencing template. Measured with immunoSEQ multiplex PCR; TCRdb has only the in-frame clones, and not every one. The sample has about 98,000 clones, 35% to 45% seen once; the top ten hold approximately 0.79%. Sequencing was performed on CD4+ T cells sorted from blood. Receptors were obtained from a human donor with alopecia areata.

J is TRBJ2-1 and V is TRBV6-5; weak D call: TRBD1 (7 bases). The V gene's germline CDR1 is MNHEY and CDR2 SVGAGI. The ends were cut back, 8 bases at V and 7 bases at J, with 12 bases in the middle. This CDR3 comprises 12 residues. Here the CDR3 DNA reads TGTGCCAGCTCCCAGGGGGGTAATGAGCAGTTCTTC. Translating gives CASSQGGNEQFF.

The chain couples TRBV15 to TRBJ2-6, with D hard to call. The CDR3 is 16 residues long. Germline-derived CDR1 and CDR2 are LNHNV and YYDKDF (reference sequence). V dropped 0 bases and J dropped 2 bases, with 8 bases sitting between them. The CDR3 bases are TGTGCCACCAGCAGAGAATTTGGGACTGGGGCCAACGTCCTGACTTTC. Amino acid sequence: CATSREFGTGANVLTF.

The sample holds a few counts of this clone. The chain combines TRBV6-5 with TRBJ2-7; D gene uncertain. This CDR3 is built from 14 residues. V was shortened by 0 bases and J by 7 bases, with 13 bases between the two germline ends. Germline CDR1 is MNHEY and CDR2 is SVGAGI. The CDR3 is CASSYSTSAPEQYF. The CDR3 DNA reads TGTGCCAGCAGTTACTCGACTTCAGCCCCGGAGCAGTACTTC.

This clone was found a few times. This chain uses TRBV29-1 with TRBJ1-3; D uncertain. The CDR3 totals 14 residues. Per germline, CDR1 SQVTM and CDR2 ANQGSEA. Trimming took 5 bases from V and 1 from J, leaving 12 bases between them. CDR3 sequence (DNA): TGCAGCGTTACCGACCCCCGATCTGGAAACACCATATATTTT. This sequence encodes CSVTDPRSGNTIYF.

The genes are TRBV7-9 and TRBJ2-7, with 7 bases that match TRBD1. CDR3 size: 16 residues. Germline trimming cut 4 bases from V and 0 bases from J; bases unmatched to any gene: 9. Germline CDR1 and CDR2: SEHNR and FQNEAQ (reference sequence). The CDR3 nucleotides read TGTGCCAGCAGCTCTCTAAGACAGGGCAGCTCCTACGAGCAGTACTTC. It is translated as CASSSLRQGSSYEQYF.

By frequency in the sample, this clone is medium-sized (0.01 to 0.1%). J is TRBJ2-3 and V is TRBV5-1; TRBD1 matches at 11 bases. From germline, CDR1 is SGHRS and CDR2 YFSETQ. This CDR3 has 18 amino acids. The V segment lost 2 bases and the J segment 3 bases; nucleotides outside the gene matches: 11. The CDR3 reads CASSFSLRTGGMTDTQYF. The DNA of the CDR3 is TGCGCCAGCAGCTTCAGCCTTCGGACAGGGGGCATGACAGATACGCAGTATTTT.

V gene TRBV30 combines with J gene TRBJ1-1, with D tentatively TRBD1 (5 bases). CDR1 and CDR2 (germline): GTSNPN, SVGIG (reference sequence). The length of the CDR3 is 15 residues. The V gene lost 5 bases and the J gene lost 0 bases, with 16 bases spanning the gap. CDR3 loop: CAWSGTGGLNTEAFF. CDR3 nucleotides: TGTGCCTGGTCCGGGACCGGGGGATTGAACACTGAAGCTTTCTTT.

This clone occurred a few times. The chain has TRBV28 and TRBJ2-7; 9 bases agree with TRBD2. Germline V gene data show CDR1 as MDHEN and CDR2 as SYDVKM. After removal of 7 bases from V and 2 bases from J, the junction contained 12 bases not matched to a gene. This CDR3 has 16 residues. The CDR3 sequence: CASKEGIAGVAYEQYF. The CDR3 DNA is TGTGCCAGCAAAGAGGGAATAGCGGGAGTCGCCTACGAGCAGTACTTC.

V and J are TRBV2 and TRBJ2-1, with 13 positions matching TRBD2. V shed 6 bases and J 9 bases; nucleotides not matched to a gene: 8. The CDR3 runs 15 residues. In germline, CDR1 is SNHLY, CDR2 FYNNEI. This CDR3 is CASSQGLAGLSEQFF. CDR3 nucleotide sequence: TGTGCCAGCAGCCAGGGACTAGCGGGACTTAGTGAGCAGTTCTTC.